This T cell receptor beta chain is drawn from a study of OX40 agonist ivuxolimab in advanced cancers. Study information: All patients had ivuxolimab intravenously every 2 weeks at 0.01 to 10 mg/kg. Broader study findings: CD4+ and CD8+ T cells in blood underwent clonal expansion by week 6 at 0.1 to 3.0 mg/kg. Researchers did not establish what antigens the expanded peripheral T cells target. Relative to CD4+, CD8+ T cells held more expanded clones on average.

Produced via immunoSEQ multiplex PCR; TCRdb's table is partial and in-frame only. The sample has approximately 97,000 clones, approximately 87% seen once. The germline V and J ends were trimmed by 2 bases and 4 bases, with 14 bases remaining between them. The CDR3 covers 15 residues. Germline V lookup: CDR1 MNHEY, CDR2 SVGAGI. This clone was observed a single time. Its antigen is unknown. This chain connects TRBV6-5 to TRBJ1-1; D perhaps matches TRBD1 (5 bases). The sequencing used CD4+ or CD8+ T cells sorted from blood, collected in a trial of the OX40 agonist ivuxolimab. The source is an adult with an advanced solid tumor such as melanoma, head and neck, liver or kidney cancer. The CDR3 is CASSYLTVQGTEAFF. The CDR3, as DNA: TGTGCCAGCAGTTACCTGACAGTTCAAGGCACTGAAGCTTTCTTT.